This T cell receptor (beta chain) derives from a study of T-cell reconstitution after alpha-beta-depleted transplantation in children. Unique molecular identifiers were built into the TCRbeta library. MiXCR, applied by TCRdb to the PCR reads, yields one record per CDR3 protein. The sample has 350,000 to 450,000 distinct CDR3 sequences, 13% seen once. Trimming left V 7 bases short and J 0 bases short, with 13 bases between. Germline V gene data show CDR1 as MNHNS and CDR2 as SASEGT. The CDR3 is 15 residues long. The sequencing used PBMCs, collected from the stem cell graft. This receptor was taken from a human donor who donated a stem cell graft to a child with Fanconi anemia. The chain carries TRBV6-1 and TRBJ2-1; D remains unclear. CDR3 nucleotides: TGTGCCAGCATCCCTACGGTGGGCTCCTACAATGAGCAGTTCTTC. Residues: CASIPTVGSYNEQFF.